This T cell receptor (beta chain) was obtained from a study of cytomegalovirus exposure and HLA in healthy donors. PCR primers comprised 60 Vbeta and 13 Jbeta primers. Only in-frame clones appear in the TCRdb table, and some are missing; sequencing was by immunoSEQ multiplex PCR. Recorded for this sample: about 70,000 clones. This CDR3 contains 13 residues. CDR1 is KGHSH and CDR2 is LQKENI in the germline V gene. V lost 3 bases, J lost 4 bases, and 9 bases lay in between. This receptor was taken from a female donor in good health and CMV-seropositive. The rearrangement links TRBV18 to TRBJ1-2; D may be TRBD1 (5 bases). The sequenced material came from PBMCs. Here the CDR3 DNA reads TGTGCCAGCTCACCCGACGGGGGCTATGGCTACACCTTC. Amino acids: CASSPDGGYGYTF.